This T cell receptor beta chain was identified in a study of T cell changes during pregnancy in multiple sclerosis. Here immunoSEQ multiplex PCR was the method, and the copy in TCRdb shows in-frame clones only, minus some. Among 100,000 or so clones, approximately 90% were seen once, and the ten largest hold around 1.2%. Germline V lookup: CDR1 LNHDA, CDR2 SQIVND (reference sequence). The CDR3 spans 15 residues. V lost 2 bases, J lost 0 bases, and 11 bases lay in between. The chain has TRBV19 and TRBJ2-7; TRBD2 is a possible D gene (6 bases). This clonotype was sampled from a female donor with multiple sclerosis, enrolled in a pregnancy study. The input for sequencing was peripheral blood, taken in the second trimester of pregnancy. Written as DNA, the CDR3 is TGTGCCAGTAGTATATCGGGACTGGGCTCCTACGAGCAGTACTTC. This encodes CASSISGLGSYEQYF. The full variable domain, completed using reference TRBV19 and TRBJ2-7, is DGGITQSPKYLFRKEGQNVTLSCEQNLNHDAMYWYRQDPGQGLRLIYYSQIVNDFQKGDIAEGYSVSREKKESFPLTVTSAQKNPTAFYLCASSISGLGSYEQYFGPGTRLTVT.